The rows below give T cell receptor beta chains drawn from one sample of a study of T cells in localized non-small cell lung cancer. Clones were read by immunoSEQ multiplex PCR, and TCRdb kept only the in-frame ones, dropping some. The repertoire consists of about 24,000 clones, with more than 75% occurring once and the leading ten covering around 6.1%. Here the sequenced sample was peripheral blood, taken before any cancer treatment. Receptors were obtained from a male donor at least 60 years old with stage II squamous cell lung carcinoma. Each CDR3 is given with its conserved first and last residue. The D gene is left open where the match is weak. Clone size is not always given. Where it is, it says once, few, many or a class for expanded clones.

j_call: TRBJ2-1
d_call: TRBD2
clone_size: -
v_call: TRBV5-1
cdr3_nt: TGCGCCAGCAGCTTGAGGACTAGGATTTCCTACAATGAGCAGTTCTTC
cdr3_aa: CASSLRTRISYNEQFF

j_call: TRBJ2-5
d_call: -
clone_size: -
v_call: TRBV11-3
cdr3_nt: TGTGCCAGCAGCTTATCCAGAAGGGAGACCCAGTACTTC
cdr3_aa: CASSLSRRETQYF

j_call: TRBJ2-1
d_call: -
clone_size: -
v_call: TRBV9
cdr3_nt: TGTGCCAGCAGCCCCTTTGGGGGCCACCTCAATGAGCAGTTCTTC
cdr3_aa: CASSPFGGHLNEQFF

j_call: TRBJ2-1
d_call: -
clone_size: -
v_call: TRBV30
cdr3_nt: TGTGCCTGGAGGCGGTACAATGAGCAGTTCTTC
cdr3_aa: CAWRRYNEQFF

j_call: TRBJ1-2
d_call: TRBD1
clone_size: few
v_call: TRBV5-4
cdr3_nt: TGTGCCAGCAGCTTGGGGGACAGAGCTAGAGCTAACTATGGCTACACCTTC
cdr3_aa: CASSLGDRARANYGYTF

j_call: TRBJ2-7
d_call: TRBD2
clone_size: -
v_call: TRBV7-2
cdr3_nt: TGTGCCAGCAGTTTTGGACTAGCGGGAGGGTACTCCTACGAGCAGTACTTC
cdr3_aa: CASSFGLAGGYSYEQYF

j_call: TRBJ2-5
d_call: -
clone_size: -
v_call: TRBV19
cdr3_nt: TGTGCCAGTAGTCCGCGGGGGGGACAGGTGGAGACCCAGTACTTC
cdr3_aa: CASSPRGGQVETQYF

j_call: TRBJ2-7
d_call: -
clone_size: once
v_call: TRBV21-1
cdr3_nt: TGTGCCAGCAGCAAAGGGCCCCTAGCGGGAGCCGACTCCTACGAGCAGTACTTC
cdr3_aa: CASSKGPLAGADSYEQYF

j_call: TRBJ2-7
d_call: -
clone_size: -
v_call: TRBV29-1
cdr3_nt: TGCAGCGTTGCCCCGAGTGGACGTTTCGAGCAGTACTTC
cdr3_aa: CSVAPSGRFEQYF

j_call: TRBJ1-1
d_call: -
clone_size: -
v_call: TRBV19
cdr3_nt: TGTGCCAGTAGTATGAATCGTGGGGGGACGTCGAACACTGAAGCTTTCTTT
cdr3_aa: CASSMNRGGTSNTEAFF

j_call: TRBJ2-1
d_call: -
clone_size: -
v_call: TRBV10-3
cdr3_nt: TGTGCCATCAGTGCCGGGAGTGCGAATAATGAGCAGTTCTTC
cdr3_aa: CAISAGSANNEQFF

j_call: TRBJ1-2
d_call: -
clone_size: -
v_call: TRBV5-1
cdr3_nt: TGCGCCAGCAGCTTGGCCGGGCCCAGCGGCTACACCTTC
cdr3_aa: CASSLAGPSGYTF

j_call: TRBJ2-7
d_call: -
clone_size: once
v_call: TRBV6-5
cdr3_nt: TGTGCCAGCCAGGAGGACTTCAGCTCCTACGAGCAGTACTTC
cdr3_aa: CASQEDFSSYEQYF

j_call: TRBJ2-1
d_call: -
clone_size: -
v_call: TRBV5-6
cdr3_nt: TGTGCCAGCAGCCCGGACAGTAGGGTATTTAATGAGCAGTTCTTC
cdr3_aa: CASSPDSRVFNEQFF

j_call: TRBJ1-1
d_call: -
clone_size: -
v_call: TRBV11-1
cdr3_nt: TGTGCCAGCAGCCGCCCCGGACAGCCAAACACTGAAGCTTTCTTT
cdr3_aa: CASSRPGQPNTEAFF

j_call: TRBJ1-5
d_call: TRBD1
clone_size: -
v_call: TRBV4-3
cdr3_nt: TGCGCCAGCAGCCAAGATAAGGGGGCTCAGCCCCAGCATTTT
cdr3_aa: CASSQDKGAQPQHF

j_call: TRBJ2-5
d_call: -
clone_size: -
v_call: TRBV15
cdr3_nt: TGTGCCACCAGCCTCGATATCGGGACCCAGTACTTC
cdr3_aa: CATSLDIGTQYF

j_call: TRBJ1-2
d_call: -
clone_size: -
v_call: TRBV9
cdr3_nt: TGTGCCAGCAGCGTAGCTTTGAAGGGGCTTGGTGGCTACACCTTC
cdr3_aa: CASSVALKGLGGYTF

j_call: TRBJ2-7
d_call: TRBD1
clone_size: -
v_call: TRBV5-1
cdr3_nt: TGCGCCAGCAGCCCGGACAGGGGGGGAACCTACGAGCAGTACTTC
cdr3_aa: CASSPDRGGTYEQYF

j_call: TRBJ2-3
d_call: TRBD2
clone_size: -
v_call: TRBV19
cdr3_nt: TGTGCCAGTAGTATAGAGGGCGGGGGTTACACAGATACGCAGTATTTT
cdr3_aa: CASSIEGGGYTDTQYF

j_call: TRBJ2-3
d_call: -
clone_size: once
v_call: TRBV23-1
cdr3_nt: TGCGCCAGCAGTCAACCCTTTCTAGGATCCGGTACGCAGTATTTT
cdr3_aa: CASSQPFLGSGTQYF

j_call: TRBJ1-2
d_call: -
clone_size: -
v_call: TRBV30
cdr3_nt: TGTGCCTGGAGTGACGGGGGCCCACCATATGGCTACACCTTC
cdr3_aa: CAWSDGGPPYGYTF

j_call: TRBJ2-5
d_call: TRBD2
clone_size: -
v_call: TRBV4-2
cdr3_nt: TGTGCCAGCAGCCAAGAACTAGCGGGGGGCCCGAATAAAGAGACCCAGTACTTC
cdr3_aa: CASSQELAGGPNKETQYF

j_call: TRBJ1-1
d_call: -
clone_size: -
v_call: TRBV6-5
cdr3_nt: TGTGCCAGCAGTTATCGAGGGAACACTGAAGCTTTCTTT
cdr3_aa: CASSYRGNTEAFF

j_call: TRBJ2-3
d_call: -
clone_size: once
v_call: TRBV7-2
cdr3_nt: TGTGCCAGCAGCTTAGAACAACAGAGCACAGATACGCAGTATTTT
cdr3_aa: CASSLEQQSTDTQYF

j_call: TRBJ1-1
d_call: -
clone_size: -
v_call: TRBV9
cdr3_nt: TGTGCCAGCGATAGTAAACCAGGGAGCATGAACACTGAAGCTTTCTTT
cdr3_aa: CASDSKPGSMNTEAFF

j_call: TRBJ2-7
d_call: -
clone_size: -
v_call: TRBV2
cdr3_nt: TGTGCCAGCAGTGAGAGACAGTCCTACGAGCAGTACTTC
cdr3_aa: CASSERQSYEQYF

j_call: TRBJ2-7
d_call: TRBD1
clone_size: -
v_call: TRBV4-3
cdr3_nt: TGCGCCAGCAGCCAGCTGGGACAGGGTGAGGACGAGCAGTACTTC
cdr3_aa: CASSQLGQGEDEQYF

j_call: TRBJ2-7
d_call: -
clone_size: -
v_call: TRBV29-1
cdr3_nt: TGCAGCGTTGAAGATCGGGAAGGGCGCTACGAGCAGTACTTC
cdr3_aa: CSVEDREGRYEQYF

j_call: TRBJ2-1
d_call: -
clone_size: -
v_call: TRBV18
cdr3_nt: TGTGCCAGCTCACCTGACGTGAGCTCCTACAATGAGCAGTTCTTC
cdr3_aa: CASSPDVSSYNEQFF

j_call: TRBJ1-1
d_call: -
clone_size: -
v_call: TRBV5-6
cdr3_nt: TGTGCCAGCACCTACCCAGGAAGGGCGAACACTGAAGCTTTCTTT
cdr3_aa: CASTYPGRANTEAFF